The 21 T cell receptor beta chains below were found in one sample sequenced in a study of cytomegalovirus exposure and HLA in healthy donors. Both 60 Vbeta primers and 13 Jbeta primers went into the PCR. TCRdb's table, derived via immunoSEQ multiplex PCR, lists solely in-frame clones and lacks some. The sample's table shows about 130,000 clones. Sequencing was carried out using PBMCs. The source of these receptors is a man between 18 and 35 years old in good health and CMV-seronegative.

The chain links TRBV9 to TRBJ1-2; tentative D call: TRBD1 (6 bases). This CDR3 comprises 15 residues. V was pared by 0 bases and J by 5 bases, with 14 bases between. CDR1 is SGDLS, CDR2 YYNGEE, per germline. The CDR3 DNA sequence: TGTGCCAGCAGCGTAGGAACAGGGCCCTCTTATGGCTACACCTTC. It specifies CASSVGTGPSYGYTF.

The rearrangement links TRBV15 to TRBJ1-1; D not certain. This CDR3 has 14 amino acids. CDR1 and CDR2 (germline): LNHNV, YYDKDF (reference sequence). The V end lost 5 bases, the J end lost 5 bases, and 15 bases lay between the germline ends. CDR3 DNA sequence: TGTGCCACCAGCCGGGATAGGGTGGTGACTGAAGCTTTCTTT. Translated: CATSRDRVVTEAFF.

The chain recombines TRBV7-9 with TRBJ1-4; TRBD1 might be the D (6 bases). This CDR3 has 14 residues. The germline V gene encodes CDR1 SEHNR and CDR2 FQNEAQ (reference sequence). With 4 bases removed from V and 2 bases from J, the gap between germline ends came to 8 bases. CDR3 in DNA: TGTGCCAGCAGCTACAGGGCCACTAATGAAAAACTGTTTTTT. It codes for CASSYRATNEKLFF.

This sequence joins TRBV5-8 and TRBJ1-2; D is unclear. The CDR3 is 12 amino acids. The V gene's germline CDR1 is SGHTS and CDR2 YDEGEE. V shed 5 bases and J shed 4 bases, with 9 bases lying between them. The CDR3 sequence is CASRASAYGYTF. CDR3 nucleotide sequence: TGTGCCAGCAGGGCCTCCGCCTATGGCTACACCTTC. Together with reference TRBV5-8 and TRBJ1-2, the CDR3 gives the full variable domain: EAGVTQSPTHLIKTRGQQATLRCSPISGHTSVYWYQQALGLGLQFLLWYDEGEERNRGNFPPRFSGRQFPNYSSELNVNALELEDSALYLCASRASAYGYTFGSGTRLTVV.

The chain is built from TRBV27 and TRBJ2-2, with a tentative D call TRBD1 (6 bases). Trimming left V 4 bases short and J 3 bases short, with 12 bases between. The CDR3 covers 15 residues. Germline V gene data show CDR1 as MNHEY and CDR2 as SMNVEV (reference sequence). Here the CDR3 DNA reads TGTGCCAGCAGTTCCCTACAGGGTTACACCGGGGAGCTGTTTTTT. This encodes CASSSLQGYTGELFF.

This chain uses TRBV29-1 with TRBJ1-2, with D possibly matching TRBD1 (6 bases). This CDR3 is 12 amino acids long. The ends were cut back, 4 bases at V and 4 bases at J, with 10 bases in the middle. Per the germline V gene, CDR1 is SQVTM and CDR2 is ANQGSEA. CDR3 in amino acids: CSVVGAGYGYTF. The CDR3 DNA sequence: TGCAGCGTTGTGGGGGCGGGCTATGGCTACACCTTC.

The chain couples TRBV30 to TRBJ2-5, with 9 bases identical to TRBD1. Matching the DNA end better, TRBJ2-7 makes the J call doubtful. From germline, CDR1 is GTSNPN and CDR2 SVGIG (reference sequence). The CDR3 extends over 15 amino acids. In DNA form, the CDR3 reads TGTGCCTGGACCTTAACCGGGACAGGGTTCAACGAGCAGTACTTC. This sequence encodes CAWTLTGTGFNEQYF.

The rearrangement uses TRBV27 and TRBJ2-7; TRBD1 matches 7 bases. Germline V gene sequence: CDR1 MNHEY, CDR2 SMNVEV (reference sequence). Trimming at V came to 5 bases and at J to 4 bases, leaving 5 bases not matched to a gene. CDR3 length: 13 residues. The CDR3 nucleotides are TGTGCCAGCAGTCCGGGGACAGTTTACGAGCAGTACTTC. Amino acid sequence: CASSPGTVYEQYF.

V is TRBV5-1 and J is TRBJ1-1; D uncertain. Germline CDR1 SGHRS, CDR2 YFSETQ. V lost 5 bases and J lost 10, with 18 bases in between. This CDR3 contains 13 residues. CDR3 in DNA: TGCGCCAGCAGGGCCGACGTTCATCGGGTAGCTTTCTTT. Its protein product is CASRADVHRVAFF.

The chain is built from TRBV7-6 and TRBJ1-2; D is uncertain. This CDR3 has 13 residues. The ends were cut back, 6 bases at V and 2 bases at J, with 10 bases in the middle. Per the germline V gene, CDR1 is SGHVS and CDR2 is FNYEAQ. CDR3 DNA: TGTGCCAGCAGGCCGGCGGGGAACTATGGCTACACCTTC. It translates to CASRPAGNYGYTF.

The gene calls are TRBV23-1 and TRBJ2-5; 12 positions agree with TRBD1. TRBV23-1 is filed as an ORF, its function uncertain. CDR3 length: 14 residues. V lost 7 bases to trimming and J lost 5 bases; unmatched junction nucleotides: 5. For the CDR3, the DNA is TGCGCCAGCAACGGGACAGGGGGCGAGGAGACCCAGTACTTC. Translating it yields CASNGTGGEETQYF.

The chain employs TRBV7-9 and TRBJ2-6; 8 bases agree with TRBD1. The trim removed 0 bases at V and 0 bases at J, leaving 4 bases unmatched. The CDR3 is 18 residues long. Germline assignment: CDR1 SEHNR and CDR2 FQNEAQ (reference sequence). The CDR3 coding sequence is TGTGCCAGCAGCTTAGCGGGACAGGCCTCCTCTGGGGCCAACGTCCTGACTTTC. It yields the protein CASSLAGQASSGANVLTF. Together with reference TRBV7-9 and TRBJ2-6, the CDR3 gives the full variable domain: DTGVSQNPRHKITKRGQNVTFRCDPISEHNRLYWYRQTLGQGPEFLTYFQNEAQLEKSRLLSDRFSAERPKGSFSTLEIQRTEQGDSAMYLCASSLAGQASSGANVLTFGAGSRLTVL.

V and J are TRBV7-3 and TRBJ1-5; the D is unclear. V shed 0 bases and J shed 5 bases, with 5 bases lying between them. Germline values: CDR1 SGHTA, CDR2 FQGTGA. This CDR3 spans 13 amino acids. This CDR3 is CASSLTRDQPQHF. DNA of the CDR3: TGTGCCAGCAGCTTAACTCGGGATCAGCCCCAGCATTTT.

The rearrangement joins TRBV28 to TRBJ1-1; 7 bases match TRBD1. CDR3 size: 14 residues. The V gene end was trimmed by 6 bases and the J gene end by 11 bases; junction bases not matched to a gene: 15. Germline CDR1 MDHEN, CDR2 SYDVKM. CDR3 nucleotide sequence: TGTGCCAGCAGACCAGGGACAGCCTTCTCCCAGGCTTTCTTT. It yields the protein CASRPGTAFSQAFF.

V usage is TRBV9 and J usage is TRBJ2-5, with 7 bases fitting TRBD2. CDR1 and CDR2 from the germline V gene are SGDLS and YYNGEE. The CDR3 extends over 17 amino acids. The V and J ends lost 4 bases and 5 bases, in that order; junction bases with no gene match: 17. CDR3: CASSPLWSSGLGETQYF. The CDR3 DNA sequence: TGTGCCAGCAGCCCCCTCTGGAGTAGCGGGTTAGGCGAGACCCAGTACTTC.

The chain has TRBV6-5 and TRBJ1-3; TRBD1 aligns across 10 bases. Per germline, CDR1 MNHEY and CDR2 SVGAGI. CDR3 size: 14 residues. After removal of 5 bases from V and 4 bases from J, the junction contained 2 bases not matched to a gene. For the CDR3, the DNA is TGTGCCAGCAGTCTGACAGGGGGCGGAAACACCATATATTTT. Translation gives CASSLTGGGNTIYF.

CDR3 DNA sequence: TGTGCCTGGGGACAGTACGAGCAGTACTTC. Translating gives CAWGQYEQYF. V usage is TRBV30 and J usage is TRBJ2-7; weak D call: TRBD1 (6 bases). Germline CDR1 is GTSNPN and CDR2 is SVGIG (reference sequence). Trimming removed 5 bases from V and 4 bases from J, with 6 bases in between. This CDR3 has 10 residues.

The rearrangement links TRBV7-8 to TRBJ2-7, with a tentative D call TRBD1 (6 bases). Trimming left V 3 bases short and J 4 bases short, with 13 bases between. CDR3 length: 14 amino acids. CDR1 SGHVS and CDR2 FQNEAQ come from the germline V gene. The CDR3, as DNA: TGTGCCAGCAGCTTCAGGGGCCGCCGGTACGAGCAGTACTTC. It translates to CASSFRGRRYEQYF.

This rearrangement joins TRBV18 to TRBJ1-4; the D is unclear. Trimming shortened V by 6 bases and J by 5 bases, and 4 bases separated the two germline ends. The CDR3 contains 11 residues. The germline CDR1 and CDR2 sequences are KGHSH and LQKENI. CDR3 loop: CASSANEKLFF. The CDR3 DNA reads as TGTGCCAGCTCGGCCAATGAAAAACTGTTTTTT.

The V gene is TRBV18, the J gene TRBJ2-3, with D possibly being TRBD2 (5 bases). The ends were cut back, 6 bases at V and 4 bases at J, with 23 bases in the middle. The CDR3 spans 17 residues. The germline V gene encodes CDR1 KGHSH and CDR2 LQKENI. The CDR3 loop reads CASSPLPQRVGADTQYF. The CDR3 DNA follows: TGTGCCAGCTCCCCATTGCCGCAGAGGGTGGGTGCAGATACGCAGTATTTT.

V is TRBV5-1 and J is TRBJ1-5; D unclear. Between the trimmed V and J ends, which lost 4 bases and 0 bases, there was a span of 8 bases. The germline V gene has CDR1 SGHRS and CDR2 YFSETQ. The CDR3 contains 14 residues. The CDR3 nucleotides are TGCGCCAGCAGCCAGGACTATAGCAATCAGCCCCAGCATTTT. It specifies CASSQDYSNQPQHF.